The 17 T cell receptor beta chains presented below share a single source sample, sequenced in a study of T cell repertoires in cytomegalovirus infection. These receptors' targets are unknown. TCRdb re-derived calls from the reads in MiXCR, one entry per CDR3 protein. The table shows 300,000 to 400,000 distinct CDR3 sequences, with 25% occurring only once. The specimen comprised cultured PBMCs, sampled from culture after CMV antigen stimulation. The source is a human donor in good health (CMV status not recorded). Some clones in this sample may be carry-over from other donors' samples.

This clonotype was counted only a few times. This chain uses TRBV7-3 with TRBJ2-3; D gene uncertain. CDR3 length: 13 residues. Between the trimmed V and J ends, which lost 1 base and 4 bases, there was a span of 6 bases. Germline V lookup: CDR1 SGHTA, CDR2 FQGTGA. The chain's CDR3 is CASSLNSADTQYF. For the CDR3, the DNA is TGTGCCAGCAGCTTAAACTCGGCAGATACGCAGTATTTT.

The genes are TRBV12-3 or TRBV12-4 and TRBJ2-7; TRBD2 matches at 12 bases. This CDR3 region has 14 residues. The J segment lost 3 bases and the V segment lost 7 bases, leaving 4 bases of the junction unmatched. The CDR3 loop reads CASKTSGSRYEQYF. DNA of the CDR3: TGTGCCAGCAAGACTAGCGGGAGTCGCTACGAGCAGTACTTC.

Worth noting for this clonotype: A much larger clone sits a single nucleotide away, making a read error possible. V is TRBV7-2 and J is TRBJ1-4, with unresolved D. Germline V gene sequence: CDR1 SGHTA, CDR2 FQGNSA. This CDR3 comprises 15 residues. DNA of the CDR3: TGTGCCGGCAGCTTAAGACCCTCAACTAATGAAAAACTGTTTTTT. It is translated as CAGSLRPSTNEKLFF.

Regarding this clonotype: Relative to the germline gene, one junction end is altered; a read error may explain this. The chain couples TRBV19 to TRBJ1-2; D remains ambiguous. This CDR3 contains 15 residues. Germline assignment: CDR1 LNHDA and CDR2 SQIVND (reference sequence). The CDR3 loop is CASSMSRATNYSYTF. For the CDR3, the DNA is TGTGCCAGTAGTATGTCGAGGGCCACTAACTATAGCTACACCTTC.

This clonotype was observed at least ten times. CDR3 loop: CASSSGLAGRGDEQFF. The CDR3 coding sequence is TGTGCCAGCAGCTCCGGACTAGCGGGACGTGGGGATGAGCAGTTCTTC. The chain has TRBV7-2 and TRBJ2-1; 12 nucleotides agree with TRBD2. Germline CDR1 and CDR2: SGHTA and FQGNSA. The CDR3 extends over 16 amino acids. With 4 bases clipped from V and 8 bases from J, the junction kept 9 bases outside the gene matches. The full variable domain, its missing parts supplied by reference TRBV7-2 and TRBJ2-1, is GAGVSQSPSNKVTEKGKDVELRCDPISGHTALYWYRQSLGQGLEFLIYFQGNSAPDKSGLPSDRFSAERTGGSVSTLTIQRTQQEDSAVYLCASSSGLAGRGDEQFFGPGTRLTVL.

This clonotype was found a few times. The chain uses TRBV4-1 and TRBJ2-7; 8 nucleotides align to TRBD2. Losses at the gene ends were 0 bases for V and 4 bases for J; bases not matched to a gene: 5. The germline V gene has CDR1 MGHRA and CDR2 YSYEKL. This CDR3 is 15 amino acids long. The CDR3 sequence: CASSQDLSGMYEQYF. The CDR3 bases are TGCGCCAGCAGCCAAGATCTTAGCGGGATGTACGAGCAGTACTTC.

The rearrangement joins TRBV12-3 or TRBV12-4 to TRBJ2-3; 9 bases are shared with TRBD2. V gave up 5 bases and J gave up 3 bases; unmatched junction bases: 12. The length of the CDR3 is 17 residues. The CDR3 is CASSQFLGLAGTDTQYF. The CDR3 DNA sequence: TGTGCCAGCAGTCAATTTTTGGGACTAGCTGGGACAGATACGCAGTATTTT.

The CDR3 bases are TGTGCCAGCAGAACTAGCGGGGGATACACAGATACGCAGTATTTT. Protein product: CASRTSGGYTDTQYF. This chain uses TRBV6-9 with TRBJ2-3; 11 bases align to TRBD2. From germline, CDR1 is MNHGY and CDR2 SVAAGI. With 6 bases clipped from V and 2 bases from J, the junction kept 4 bases outside the gene matches. CDR3 length: 15 residues.

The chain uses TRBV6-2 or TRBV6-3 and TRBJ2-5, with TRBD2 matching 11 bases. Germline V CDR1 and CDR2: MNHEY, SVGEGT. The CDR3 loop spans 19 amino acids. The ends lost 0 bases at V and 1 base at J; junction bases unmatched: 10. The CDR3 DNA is TGTGCCAGCAGTTACTCATTGGTAGCGGGAGGGCCGGGCCAAGAGACCCAGTACTTC. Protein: CASSYSLVAGGPGQETQYF.

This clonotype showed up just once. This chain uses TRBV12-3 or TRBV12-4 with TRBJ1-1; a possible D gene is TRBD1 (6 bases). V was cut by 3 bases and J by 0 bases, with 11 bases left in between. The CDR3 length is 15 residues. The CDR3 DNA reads TGTGCCAGCAGTTTCCCGACAGGAGTGAACACTGAAGCTTTCTTT. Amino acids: CASSFPTGVNTEAFF.

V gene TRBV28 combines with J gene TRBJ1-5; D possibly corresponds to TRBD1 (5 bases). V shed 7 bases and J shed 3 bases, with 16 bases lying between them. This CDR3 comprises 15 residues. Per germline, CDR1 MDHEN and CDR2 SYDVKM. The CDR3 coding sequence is TGTGCCAGCAACCAAGGGAAGGGGCCCAATCAGCCCCAGCATTTT. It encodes CASNQGKGPNQPQHF.

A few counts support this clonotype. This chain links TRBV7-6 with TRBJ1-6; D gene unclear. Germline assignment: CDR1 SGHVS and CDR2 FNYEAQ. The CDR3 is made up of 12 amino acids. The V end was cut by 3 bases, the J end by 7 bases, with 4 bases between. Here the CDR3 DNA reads TGTGCCAGCAGCTTGGTGAATTCACCCCTCCACTTT. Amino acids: CASSLVNSPLHF.

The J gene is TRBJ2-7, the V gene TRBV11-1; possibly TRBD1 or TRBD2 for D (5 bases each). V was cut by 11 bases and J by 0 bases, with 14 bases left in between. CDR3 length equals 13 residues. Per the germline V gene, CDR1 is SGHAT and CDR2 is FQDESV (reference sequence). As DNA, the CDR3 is TGTGCCGGGGGAAGGGGCTCCTCCTACGAGCAGTACTTC. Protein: CAGGRGSSYEQYF.

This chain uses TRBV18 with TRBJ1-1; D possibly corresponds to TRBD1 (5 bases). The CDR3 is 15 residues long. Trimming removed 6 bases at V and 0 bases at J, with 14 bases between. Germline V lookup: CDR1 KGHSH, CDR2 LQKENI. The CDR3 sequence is CASSLIQGLNTEAFF. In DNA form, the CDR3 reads TGTGCCAGCTCGCTCATTCAGGGTCTGAACACTGAAGCTTTCTTT.

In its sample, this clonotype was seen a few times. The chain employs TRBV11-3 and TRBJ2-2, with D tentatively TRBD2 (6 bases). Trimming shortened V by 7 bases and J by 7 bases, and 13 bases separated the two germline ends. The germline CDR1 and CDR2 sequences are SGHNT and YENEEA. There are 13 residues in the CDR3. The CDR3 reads CASNAGHNGELFF. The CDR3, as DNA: TGTGCCAGCAACGCGGGGCACAACGGGGAGCTGTTTTTT. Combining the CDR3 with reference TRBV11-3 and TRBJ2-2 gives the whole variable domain EAGVVQSPRYKIIEKKQPVAFWCNPISGHNTLYWYLQNLGQGPELLIRYENEEAVDDSQLPKDRFSAERLKGVDSTLKIQPAELGDSAVYLCASNAGHNGELFFGEGSRLTVL.

The CDR3 sequence: CASTGGQNTEAFF. The CDR3 nucleotides are TGTGCCAGCACCGGGGGGCAGAACACTGAAGCTTTCTTT. The chain carries TRBV28 and TRBJ1-1; tentative D call: TRBD1 (6 bases). V was shortened by 7 bases and J by 1 base, with 10 bases between the two germline ends. Germline values: CDR1 MDHEN, CDR2 SYDVKM. This CDR3 contains 13 residues.

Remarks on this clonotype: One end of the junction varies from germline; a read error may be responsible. CDR3: CASSLGGKADTQYF. DNA of the CDR3: TGTGCTAGCAGCTTAGGGGGGAAAGCAGATACGCAGTATTTT. The chain carries TRBV7-7 and TRBJ2-3; tentatively, D is TRBD1 or TRBD2 (6 bases each). Per germline, CDR1 SSHAT and CDR2 FNYEAQ (reference sequence). The CDR3 covers 14 residues.